The T cell receptor beta chain described here comes from a study of cytomegalovirus exposure and HLA in healthy donors. Study context: An earlier analysis identified more than 90 million unique TCR beta sequences in 150 million to 200 million T cells.

Likely unrecorded immune exposures existed in these nominally healthy donors. On this clone: Its antigen remains unidentified.

Findings of the study overall: Researchers counted roughly 160 TCR beta chains as cytomegalovirus-associated. Several top significant clusters appeared, in a later analysis, to be linked to common viral pathogens.

PCR amplification relied on 60 Vbeta primers (plus 13 Jbeta primers). The data were produced by immunoSEQ multiplex PCR, yet TCRdb's version contains in-frame clones alone and is incomplete. The sample has 100,000 to 150,000 clones, approximately 81% seen once. The V gene end was trimmed by 2 bases and the J gene end by 3 bases; junction bases not matched to a gene: 15. The CDR3 extends over 18 amino acids. Germline loops: CDR1 SGHRS, CDR2 YFSETQ. Sequenced input: PBMCs. The chain uses TRBV5-1 and TRBJ1-2, with TRBD1 matching over 8 bases. The clonotype comes from a young man in good health and CMV-seropositive. The CDR3 DNA is TGCGCCAGCAGCTTTTTGGCAGGGGGCTCGTCGCGGGACTATGGCTACACCTTC. The encoded protein is CASSFLAGGSSRDYGYTF.